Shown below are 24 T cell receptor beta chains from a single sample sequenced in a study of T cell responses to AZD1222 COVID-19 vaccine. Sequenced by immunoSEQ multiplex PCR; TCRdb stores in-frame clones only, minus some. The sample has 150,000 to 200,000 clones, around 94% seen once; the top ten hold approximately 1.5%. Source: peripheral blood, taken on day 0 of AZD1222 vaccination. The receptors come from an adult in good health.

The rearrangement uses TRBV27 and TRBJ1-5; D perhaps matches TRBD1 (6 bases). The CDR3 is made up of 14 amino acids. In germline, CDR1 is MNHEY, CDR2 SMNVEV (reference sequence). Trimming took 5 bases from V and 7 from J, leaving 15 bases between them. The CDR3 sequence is CASSAYRVEQPQHF. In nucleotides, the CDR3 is TGTGCCAGCAGTGCCTACAGGGTGGAACAGCCCCAGCATTTT.

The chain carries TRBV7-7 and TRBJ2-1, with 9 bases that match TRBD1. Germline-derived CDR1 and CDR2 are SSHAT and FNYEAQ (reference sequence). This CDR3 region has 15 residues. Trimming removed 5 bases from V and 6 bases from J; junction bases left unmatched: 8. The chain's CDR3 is CASSRGTGPTNEQFF. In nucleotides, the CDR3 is TGTGCCAGCAGCCGCGGGACAGGGCCTACCAATGAGCAGTTCTTC.

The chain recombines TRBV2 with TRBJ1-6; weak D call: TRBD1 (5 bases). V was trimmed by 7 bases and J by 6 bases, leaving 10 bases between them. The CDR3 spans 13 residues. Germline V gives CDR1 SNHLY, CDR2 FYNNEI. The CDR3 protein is CASTLGLNSPLHF. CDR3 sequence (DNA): TGTGCCAGCACCTTGGGACTTAATTCACCCCTCCACTTT.

CDR3 protein: CASSWTDSNQPQHF. CDR3 DNA sequence: TGTGCCAGCAGTTGGACAGACAGCAATCAGCCCCAGCATTTT. V is TRBV28 and J is TRBJ1-5, with D perhaps matching TRBD1 (6 bases). With 4 bases removed from V and 1 base from J, the gap between germline ends came to 8 bases. This CDR3 comprises 14 residues. Per the germline V gene, CDR1 is MDHEN and CDR2 is SYDVKM.

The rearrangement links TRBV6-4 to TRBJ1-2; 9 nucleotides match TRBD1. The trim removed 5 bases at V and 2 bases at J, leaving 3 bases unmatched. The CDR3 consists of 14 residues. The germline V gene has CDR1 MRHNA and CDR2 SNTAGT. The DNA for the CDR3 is TGTGCCAGCAGTACCGGACAGGGGAACTATGGCTACACCTTC. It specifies CASSTGQGNYGYTF.

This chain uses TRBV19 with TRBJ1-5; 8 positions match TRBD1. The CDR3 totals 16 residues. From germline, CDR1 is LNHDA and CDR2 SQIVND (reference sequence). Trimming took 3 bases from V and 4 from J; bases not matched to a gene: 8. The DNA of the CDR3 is TGTGCCAGTAGTATTACCGGACAGGGACGAAATCAGCCCCAGCATTTT. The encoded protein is CASSITGQGRNQPQHF.

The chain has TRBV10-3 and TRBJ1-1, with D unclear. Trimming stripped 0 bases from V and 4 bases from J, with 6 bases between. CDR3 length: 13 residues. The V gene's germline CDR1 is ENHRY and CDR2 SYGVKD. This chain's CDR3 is CAISESPATEAFF. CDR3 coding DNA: TGTGCCATCAGTGAGTCGCCAGCCACTGAAGCTTTCTTT.

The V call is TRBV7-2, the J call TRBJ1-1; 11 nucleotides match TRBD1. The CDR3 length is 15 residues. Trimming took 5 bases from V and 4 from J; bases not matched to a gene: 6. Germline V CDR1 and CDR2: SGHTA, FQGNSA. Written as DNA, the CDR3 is TGTGCCAGCAGCCCTGCCGGGACAGGGGGCACTGAAGCTTTCTTT. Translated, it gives CASSPAGTGGTEAFF.

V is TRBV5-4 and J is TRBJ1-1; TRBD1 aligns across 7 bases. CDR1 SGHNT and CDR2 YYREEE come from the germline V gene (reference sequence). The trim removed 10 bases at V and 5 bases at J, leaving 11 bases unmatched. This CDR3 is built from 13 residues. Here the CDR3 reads CAAADRVRTEAFF. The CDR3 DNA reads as TGTGCCGCGGCCGACAGGGTGAGGACTGAAGCTTTCTTT.

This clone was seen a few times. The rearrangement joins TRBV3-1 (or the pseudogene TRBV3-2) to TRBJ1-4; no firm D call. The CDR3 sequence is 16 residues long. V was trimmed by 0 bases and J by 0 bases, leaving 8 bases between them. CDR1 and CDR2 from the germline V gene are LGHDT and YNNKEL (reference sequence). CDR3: CASSQDLGSTNEKLFF. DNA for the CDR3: TGTGCCAGCAGCCAAGATCTTGGGTCAACTAATGAAAAACTGTTTTTT.

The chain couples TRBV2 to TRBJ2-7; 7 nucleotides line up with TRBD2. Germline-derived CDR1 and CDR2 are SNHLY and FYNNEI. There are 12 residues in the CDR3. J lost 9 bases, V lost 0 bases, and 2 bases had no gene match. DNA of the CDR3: TGTGCCAGCAGTGAAGCGGGCGGGAGGCAGTACTTC. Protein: CASSEAGGRQYF.

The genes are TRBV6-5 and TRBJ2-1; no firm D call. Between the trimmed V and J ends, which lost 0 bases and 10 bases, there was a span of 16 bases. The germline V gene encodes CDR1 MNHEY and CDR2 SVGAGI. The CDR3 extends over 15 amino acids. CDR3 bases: TGTGCCAGCAGTTACTCGGTCTCCGCTCAGAGAGAGCAGTTCTTC. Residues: CASSYSVSAQREQFF.

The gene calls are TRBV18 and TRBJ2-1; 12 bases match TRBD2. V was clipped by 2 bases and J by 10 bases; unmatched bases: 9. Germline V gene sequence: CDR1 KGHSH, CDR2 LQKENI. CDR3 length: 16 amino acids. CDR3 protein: CASSPVLAGGSPEQFF. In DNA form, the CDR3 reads TGTGCCAGCTCACCAGTTCTAGCGGGGGGGTCCCCCGAGCAGTTCTTC.

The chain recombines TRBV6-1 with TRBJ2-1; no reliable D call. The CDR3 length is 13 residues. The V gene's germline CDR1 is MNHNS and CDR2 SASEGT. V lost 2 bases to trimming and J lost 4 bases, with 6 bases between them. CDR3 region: CASSETGYNEQFF. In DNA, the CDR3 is TGTGCCAGCAGTGAAACGGGTTACAATGAGCAGTTCTTC.

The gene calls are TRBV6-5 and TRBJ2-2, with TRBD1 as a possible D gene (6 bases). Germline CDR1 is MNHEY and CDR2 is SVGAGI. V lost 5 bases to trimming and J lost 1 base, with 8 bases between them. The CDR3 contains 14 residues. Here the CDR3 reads CASSRTVNTGELFF. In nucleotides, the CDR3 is TGTGCCAGCAGTAGGACAGTGAACACCGGGGAGCTGTTTTTT.

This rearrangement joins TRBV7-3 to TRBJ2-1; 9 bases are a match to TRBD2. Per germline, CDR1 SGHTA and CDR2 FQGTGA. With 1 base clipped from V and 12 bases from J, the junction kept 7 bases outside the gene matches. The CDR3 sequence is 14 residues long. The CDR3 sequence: CASSLRVAGAGQFF. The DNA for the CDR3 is TGTGCCAGCAGCTTAAGGGTAGCGGGGGCCGGGCAGTTCTTC. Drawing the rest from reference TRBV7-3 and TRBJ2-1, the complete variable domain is GAGVSQTPSNKVTEKGKYVELRCDPISGHTALYWYRQSLGQGPEFLIYFQGTGAADDSGLPNDRFFAVRPEGSVSTLKIQRTERGDSAVYLCASSLRVAGAGQFFGPGTRLTVL.

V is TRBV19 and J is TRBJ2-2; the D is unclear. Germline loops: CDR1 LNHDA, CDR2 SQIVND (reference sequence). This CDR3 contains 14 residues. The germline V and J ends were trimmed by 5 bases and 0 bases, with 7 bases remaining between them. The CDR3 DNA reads TGTGCCAGTAGTTGGCAGCCGAACACCGGGGAGCTGTTTTTT. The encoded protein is CASSWQPNTGELFF.

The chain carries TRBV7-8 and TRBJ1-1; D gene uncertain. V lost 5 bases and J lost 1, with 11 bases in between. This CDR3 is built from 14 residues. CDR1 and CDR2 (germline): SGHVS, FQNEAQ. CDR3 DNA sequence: TGTGCCAGCAGCACTACACAGAGGAACACTGAAGCTTTCTTT. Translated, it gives CASSTTQRNTEAFF.

CDR3 coding DNA: TGTGCCAGCAGCGTACTAGGGAGCGGCGCAGATACGCAGTATTTT. Translation gives CASSVLGSGADTQYF. The chain recombines TRBV9 with TRBJ2-3, with D possibly matching TRBD2 (5 bases). V gave up 1 base and J gave up 4 bases, with 13 bases separating them. The germline V gene has CDR1 SGDLS and CDR2 YYNGEE. The CDR3 loop spans 15 amino acids.

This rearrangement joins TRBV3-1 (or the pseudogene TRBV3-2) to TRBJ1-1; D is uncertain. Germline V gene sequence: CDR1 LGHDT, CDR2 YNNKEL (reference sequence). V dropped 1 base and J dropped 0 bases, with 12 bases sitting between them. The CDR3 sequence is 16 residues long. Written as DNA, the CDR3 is TGTGCCAGCAGCCAAGGTGGCGGTTTAATGAACACTGAAGCTTTCTTT. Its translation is CASSQGGGLMNTEAFF.

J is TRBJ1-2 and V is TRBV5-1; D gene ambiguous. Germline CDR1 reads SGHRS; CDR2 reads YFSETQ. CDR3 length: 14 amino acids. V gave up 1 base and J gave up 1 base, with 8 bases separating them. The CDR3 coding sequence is TGCGCCAGCAGCTTGACCTTGGGTAACTATGGCTACACCTTC. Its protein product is CASSLTLGNYGYTF.

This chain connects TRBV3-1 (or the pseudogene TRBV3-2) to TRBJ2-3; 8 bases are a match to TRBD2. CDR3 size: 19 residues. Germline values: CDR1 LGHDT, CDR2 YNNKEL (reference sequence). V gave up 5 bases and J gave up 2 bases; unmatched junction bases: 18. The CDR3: CASSYWRGVELTTTDTQYF. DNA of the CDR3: TGTGCCAGCAGCTACTGGCGGGGGGTCGAACTAACGACCACAGATACGCAGTATTTT.

This CDR3 reads CASSYGEGTNSPLHF. The CDR3 DNA follows: TGTGCCAGCAGTTACGGGGAGGGTACCAATTCACCCCTCCACTTT. This chain links TRBV6-5 with TRBJ1-6; the D is unclear. This CDR3 has 15 residues. The ends were cut back, 2 bases at V and 7 bases at J, with 12 bases in the middle. The germline gives CDR1 MNHEY, CDR2 SVGAGI.

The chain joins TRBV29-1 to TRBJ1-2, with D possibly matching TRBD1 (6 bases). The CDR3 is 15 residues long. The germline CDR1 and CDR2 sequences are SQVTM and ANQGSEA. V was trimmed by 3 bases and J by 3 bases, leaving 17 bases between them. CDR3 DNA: TGCAGCGTTGATCGGCCGGGGGCCAGGGACTATGGCTACACCTTC. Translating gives CSVDRPGARDYGYTF. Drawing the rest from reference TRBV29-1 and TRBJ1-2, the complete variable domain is SAVISQKPSRDICQRGTSLTIQCQVDSQVTMMFWYRQQPGQSLTLIATANQGSEATYESGFVIDKFPISRPNLTFSTLTVSNMSPEDSSIYLCSVDRPGARDYGYTFGSGTRLTVV.